The rows below give T cell receptor beta chains drawn from one sample of a study of T cell repertoires in cytomegalovirus infection. TCRdb re-analysed the reads in MiXCR, keeping a single row per CDR3 protein. Counted here are under 250,000 distinct CDR3 sequences, about 7% occurring once; the ten biggest clones make up around 6.5%. The sample comprised PBMCs. The receptors shown here come from a human donor in good health (CMV status not recorded). Some clones in this sample may be carry-over from other donors' samples. Both conserved end residues are part of each CDR3. Fields, in order: J gene, V gene, clone size, CDR3 protein. The listing skips clone size in some rows; elsewhere it reads once, few, many or a size class.

TRBJ1-5	TRBV12-3/TRBV12-4	many	CASSLARGGPQHF
TRBJ2-2	TRBV29-1	-	CSVAWGQGDLGELFF
TRBJ1-1	TRBV28	many	CASSLPGGKAFF
TRBJ1-1	TRBV10-1	many	CASSESQGMKAEAFF
TRBJ1-2	TRBV19	many	CASRAQGNYGYTF
TRBJ1-3	TRBV25-1	many	CASSEYGTGYDGNTIYF
TRBJ1-5	TRBV9	few	CASSVGTGTGQPQHF
TRBJ2-2	TRBV7-2	many	CASSPSGSGQGITGELFF
TRBJ1-1	TRBV29-1	few	CSVSQVNTEAFF
TRBJ2-1	TRBV11-2	many	CASSLTRGNEQFF
TRBJ1-1	TRBV20-1	many	CSARDLLTGSGFGGTEAFF
TRBJ2-3	TRBV20-1	few	CSAQTSGLPQYF
TRBJ1-2	TRBV27	many	CASSWRGQGIHGYTF
TRBJ2-7	TRBV20-1	many	CSARDRRGGNEQYF
TRBJ1-4	TRBV6-5	-	CASSYQEKLFF
TRBJ1-1	TRBV28	many	CASIRRGTEAFF
TRBJ2-4	TRBV6-1	many	CASSPGTDKNIQYF
TRBJ1-5	TRBV28	many	CASSSLRGTANQPQHF
TRBJ1-2	TRBV7-8	many	CASSGDRLYGYTF